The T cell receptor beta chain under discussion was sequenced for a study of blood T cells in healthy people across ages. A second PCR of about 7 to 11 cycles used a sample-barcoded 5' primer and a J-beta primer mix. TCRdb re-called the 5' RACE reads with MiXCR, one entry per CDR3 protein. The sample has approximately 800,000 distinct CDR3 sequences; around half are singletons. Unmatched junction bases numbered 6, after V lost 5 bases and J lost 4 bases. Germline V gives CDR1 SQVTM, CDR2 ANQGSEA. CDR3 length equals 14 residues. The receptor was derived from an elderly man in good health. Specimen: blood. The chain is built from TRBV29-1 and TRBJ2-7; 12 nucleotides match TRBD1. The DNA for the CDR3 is TGCAGCGTTTTCGGGACAGGGGGCTCTTACGAGCAGTACTTC. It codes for CSVFGTGGSYEQYF.